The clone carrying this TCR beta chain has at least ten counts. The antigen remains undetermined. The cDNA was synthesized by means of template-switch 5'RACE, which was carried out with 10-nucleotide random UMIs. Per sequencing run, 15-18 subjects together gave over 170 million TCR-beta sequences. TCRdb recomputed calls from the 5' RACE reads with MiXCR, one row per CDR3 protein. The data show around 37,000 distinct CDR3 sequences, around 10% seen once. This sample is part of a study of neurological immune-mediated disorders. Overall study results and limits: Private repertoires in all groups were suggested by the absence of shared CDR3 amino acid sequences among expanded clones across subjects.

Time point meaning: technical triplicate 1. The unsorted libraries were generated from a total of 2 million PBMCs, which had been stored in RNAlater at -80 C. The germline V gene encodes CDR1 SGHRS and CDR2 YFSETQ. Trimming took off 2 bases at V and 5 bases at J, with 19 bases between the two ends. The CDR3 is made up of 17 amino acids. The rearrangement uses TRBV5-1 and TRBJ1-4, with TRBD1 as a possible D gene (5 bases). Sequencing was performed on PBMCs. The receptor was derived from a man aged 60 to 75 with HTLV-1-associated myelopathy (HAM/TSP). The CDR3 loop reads CASSLGDFVISNEKLFF. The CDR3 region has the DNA TGCGCCAGCAGCTTAGGGGATTTCGTGATCTCCAATGAAAAACTGTTTTTT.